These 6 T cell receptor beta chains share one sample of origin, sequenced in a study of monozygotic twins with cystic fibrosis. Clones were sequenced by immunoSEQ multiplex PCR, and TCRdb holds only the in-frame ones, with some missing. This repertoire shows 30,000 to 40,000 clones, around 96% found once; its top ten account for 0.15% to 0.2%. Input material: blood. All receptors come from a girl aged 2 to 10 with cystic fibrosis.

The chain employs TRBV6-5 and TRBJ2-4, with 7 nucleotides matching TRBD2. Germline CDR1 reads MNHEY; CDR2 reads SVGAGI. The CDR3 sequence is 15 residues long. The J segment lost 0 bases and the V segment lost 5 bases, leaving 4 bases of the junction unmatched. The DNA for the CDR3 is TGTGCCAGCAGTGGGGGGGGACTAGCCAAAAACATTCAGTACTTC. It encodes CASSGGGLAKNIQYF.

This chain uses TRBV28 with TRBJ2-7; TRBD2 matches 7 bases. Germline trimming cut 5 bases from V and 9 bases from J; bases unmatched to any gene: 13. CDR1 and CDR2 (germline): MDHEN, SYDVKM. This CDR3 comprises 14 residues. This CDR3 reads CASSPPRGSPGQYF. CDR3 nucleotides: TGTGCCAGCAGTCCCCCGCGGGGGAGTCCCGGGCAGTACTTC.

The chain couples TRBV11-2 to TRBJ2-3; no firm D call. V was pared by 3 bases and J by 2 bases, with 3 bases between. The CDR3 runs 12 residues. Germline loops: CDR1 SGHAT, CDR2 FQNNGV. The CDR3 protein is CASSFVTDTQYF. The CDR3 nucleotides are TGTGCCAGCAGCTTCGTCACAGATACGCAGTATTTT.

A single count supports this clone. V is TRBV12-5 and J is TRBJ2-3, with D perhaps being TRBD1 or TRBD2 (5 bases each). V was trimmed by 2 bases and J by 14 bases, leaving 11 bases between them. CDR1 LGHNT and CDR2 FRNRAP come from the germline V gene. CDR3 size: 11 residues. CDR3 DNA sequence: TGTGCTAGTGGTTTGCGGGACCCCGGGTATTTT. It is translated as CASGLRDPGYF.

This chain connects TRBV14 to TRBJ2-2; D uncertain. The V end was cut by 1 base, the J end by 5 bases, with 5 bases between. Germline loops: CDR1 SGHDN, CDR2 FVKESK. The CDR3 consists of 13 residues. The CDR3 spells CASSQGWTGELFF. DNA for the CDR3: TGTGCCAGCAGCCAAGGATGGACCGGGGAGCTGTTTTTT.

This chain connects TRBV14 to TRBJ2-5; no clear D gene. CDR3 length: 14 amino acids. Trimming left V 2 bases short and J 4 bases short, with 11 bases between. Germline CDR1 SGHDN, CDR2 FVKESK. CDR3 nucleotides: TGTGCCAGCAGCCAAACAGCCGGGCGAGAGACCCAGTACTTC. Translating gives CASSQTAGRETQYF. Full variable domain (outside the CDR3, taken from reference TRBV14 and TRBJ2-5): EAGVTQFPSHSVIEKGQTVTLRCDPISGHDNLYWYRRVMGKEIKFLLHFVKESKQDESGMPNNRFLAERTGGTYSTLKVQPAELEDSGVYFCASSQTAGRETQYFGPGTRLLVL.